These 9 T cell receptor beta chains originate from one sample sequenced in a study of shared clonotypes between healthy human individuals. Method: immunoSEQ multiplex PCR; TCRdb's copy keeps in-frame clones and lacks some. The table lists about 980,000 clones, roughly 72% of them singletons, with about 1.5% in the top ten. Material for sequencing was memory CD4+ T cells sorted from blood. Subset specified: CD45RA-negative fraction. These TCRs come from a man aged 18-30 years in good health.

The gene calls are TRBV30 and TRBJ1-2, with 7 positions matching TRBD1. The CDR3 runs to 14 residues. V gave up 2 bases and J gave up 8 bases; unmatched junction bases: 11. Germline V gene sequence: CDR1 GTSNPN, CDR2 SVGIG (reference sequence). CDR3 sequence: CAWSPQDRVGGYTF. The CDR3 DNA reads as TGTGCCTGGAGTCCCCAAGACAGGGTTGGAGGCTACACCTTC.

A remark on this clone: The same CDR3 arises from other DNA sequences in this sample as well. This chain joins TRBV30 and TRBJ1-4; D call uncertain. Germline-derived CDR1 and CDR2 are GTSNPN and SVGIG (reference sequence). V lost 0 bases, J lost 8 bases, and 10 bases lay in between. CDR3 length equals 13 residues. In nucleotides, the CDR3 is TGTGCCTGGAGTGTTCGTGTCGGGGAAAAACTGTTTTTT. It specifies CAWSVRVGEKLFF.

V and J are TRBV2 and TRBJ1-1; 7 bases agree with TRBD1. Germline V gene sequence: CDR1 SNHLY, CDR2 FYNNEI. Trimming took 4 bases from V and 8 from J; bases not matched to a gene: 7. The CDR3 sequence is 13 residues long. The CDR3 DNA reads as TGTGCCAGCAGTGGACAGGGAGTTTACGAAGCTTTCTTT. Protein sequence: CASSGQGVYEAFF. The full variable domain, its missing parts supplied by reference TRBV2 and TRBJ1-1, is EPEVTQTPSHQVTQMGQEVILRCVPISNHLYFYWYRQILGQKVEFLVSFYNNEISEKSEIFDDQFSVERPDGSNFTLKIRSTKLEDSAMYFCASSGQGVYEAFFGQGTRLTVV.

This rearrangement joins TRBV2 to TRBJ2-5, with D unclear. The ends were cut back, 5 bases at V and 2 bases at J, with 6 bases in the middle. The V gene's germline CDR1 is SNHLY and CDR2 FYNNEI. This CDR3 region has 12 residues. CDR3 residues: CASSKIQETQYF. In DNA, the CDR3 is TGTGCCAGCAGTAAGATTCAAGAGACCCAGTACTTC.

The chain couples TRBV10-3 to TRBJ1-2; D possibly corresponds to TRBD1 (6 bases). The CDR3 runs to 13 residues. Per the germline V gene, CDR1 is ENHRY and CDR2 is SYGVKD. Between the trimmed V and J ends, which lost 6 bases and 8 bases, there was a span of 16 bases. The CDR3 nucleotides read TGTGCCATCAGCGCCACAGGGATGGAGGGCTACACCTTC. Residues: CAISATGMEGYTF.

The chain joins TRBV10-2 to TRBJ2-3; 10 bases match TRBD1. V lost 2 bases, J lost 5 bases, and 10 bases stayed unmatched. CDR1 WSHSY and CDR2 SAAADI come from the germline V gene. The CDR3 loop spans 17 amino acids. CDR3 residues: CASSEPIDRGLRDTQYF. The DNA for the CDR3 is TGCGCCAGCAGTGAGCCAATCGACAGGGGGCTCCGAGATACGCAGTATTTT.

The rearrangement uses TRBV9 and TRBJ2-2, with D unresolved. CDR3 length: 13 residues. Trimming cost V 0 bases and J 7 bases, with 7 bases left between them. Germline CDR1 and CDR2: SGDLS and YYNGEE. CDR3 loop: CASSVATSGELFF. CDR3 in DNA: TGTGCCAGCAGCGTAGCTACAAGCGGGGAGCTGTTTTTT.

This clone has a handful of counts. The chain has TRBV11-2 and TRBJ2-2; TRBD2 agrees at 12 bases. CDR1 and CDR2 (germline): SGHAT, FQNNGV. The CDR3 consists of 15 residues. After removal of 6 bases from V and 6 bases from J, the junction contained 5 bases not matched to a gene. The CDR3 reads CASRLGTSGSGELFF. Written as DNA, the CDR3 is TGTGCCAGCAGACTCGGGACTAGCGGGTCCGGGGAGCTGTTTTTT.

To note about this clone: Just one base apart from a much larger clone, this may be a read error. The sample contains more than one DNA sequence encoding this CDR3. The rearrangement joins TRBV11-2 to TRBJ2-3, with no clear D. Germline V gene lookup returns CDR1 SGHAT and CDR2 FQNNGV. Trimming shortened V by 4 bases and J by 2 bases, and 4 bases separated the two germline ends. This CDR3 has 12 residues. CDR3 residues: CASSSYTDTQYF. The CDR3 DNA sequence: TGTGCCAGCAGCTCCTACACAGATACGCAGTATTTT.